The TCR beta chain described here comes from a study of T-cell memory formation after mild COVID-19. Via MiXCR, TCRdb re-called the 5' RACE reads, giving one row per CDR3 protein. The repertoire holds more than 80,000 distinct CDR3 sequences, with 17% as singletons. At least ten counts were recorded for this clonotype. This CDR3 is 15 amino acids long. Germline CDR1 reads LGHNA; CDR2 reads YSLEER. V lost 4 bases and J lost 6; bases outside the gene matches: 7. The chain employs TRBV4-3 and TRBJ2-1; 9 bases fit TRBD2. The receptor comes from an adult woman who had mild COVID-19 (a few samples of this study predate the infection). Cell type and time point are not known. The source material was PBMCs or a T cell subset sorted from them (not recorded which). This CDR3 reads CASSLGLAGTNEQFF. Here the CDR3 DNA reads TGCGCCAGCAGCCTAGGGCTAGCGGGAACCAATGAGCAGTTCTTC.